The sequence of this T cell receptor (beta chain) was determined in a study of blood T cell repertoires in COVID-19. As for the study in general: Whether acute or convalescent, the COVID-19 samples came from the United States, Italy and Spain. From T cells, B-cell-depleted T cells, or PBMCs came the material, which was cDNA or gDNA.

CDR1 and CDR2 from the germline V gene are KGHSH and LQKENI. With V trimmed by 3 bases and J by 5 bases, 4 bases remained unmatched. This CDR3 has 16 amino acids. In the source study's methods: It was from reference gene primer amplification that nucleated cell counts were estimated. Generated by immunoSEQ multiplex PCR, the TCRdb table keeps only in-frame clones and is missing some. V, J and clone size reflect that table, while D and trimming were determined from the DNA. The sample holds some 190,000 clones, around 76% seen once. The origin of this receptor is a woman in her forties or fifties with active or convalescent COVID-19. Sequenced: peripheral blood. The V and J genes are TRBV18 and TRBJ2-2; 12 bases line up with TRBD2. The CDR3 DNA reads TGTGCCAGCTCACCCGAGGGGACTAGCGGGACCGGGGAGCTGTTTTTT. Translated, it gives CASSPEGTSGTGELFF.